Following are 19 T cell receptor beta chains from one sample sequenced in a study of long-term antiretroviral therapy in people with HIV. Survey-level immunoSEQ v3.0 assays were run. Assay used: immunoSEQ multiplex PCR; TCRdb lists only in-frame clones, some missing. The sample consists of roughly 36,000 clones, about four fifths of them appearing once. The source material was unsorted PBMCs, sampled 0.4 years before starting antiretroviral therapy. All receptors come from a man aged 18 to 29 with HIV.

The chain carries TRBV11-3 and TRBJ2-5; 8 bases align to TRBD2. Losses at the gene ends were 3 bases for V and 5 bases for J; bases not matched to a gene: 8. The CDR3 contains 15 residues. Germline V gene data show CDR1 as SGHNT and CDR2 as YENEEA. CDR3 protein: CASSFSAGAVETQYF. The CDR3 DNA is TGTGCCAGCAGCTTTTCAGCGGGGGCTGTGGAGACCCAGTACTTC.

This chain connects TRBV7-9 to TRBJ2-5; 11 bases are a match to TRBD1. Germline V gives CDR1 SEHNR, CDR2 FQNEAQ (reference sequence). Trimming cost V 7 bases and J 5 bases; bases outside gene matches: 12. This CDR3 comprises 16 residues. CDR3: CASTQMGQGVRETQYF. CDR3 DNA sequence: TGTGCCAGCACGCAAATGGGACAGGGGGTTCGGGAGACCCAGTACTTC.

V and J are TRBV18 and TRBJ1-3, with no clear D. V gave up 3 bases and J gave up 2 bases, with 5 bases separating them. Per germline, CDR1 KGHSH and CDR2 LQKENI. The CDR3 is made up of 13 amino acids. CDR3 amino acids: CASSPLTGNTIYF. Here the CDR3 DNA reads TGTGCCAGCTCACCGTTGACTGGAAACACCATATATTTT.

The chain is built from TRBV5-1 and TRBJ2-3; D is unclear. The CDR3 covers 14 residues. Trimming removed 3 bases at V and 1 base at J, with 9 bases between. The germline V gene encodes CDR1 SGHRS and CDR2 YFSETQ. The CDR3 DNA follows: TGCGCCAGCAGCTACCTCCAGGGCACAGATACGCAGTATTTT. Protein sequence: CASSYLQGTDTQYF. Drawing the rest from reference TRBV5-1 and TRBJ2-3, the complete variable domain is KAGVTQTPRYLIKTRGQQVTLSCSPISGHRSVSWYQQTPGQGLQFLFEYFSETQRNKGNFPGRFSGRQFSNSRSEMNVSTLELGDSALYLCASSYLQGTDTQYFGPGTRLTVL.

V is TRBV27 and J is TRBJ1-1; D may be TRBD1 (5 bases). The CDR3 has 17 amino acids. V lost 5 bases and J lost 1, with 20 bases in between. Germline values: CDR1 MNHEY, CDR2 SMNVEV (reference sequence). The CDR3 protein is CASSRKKTLGQNTEAFF. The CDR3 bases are TGTGCCAGCAGTCGAAAAAAAACCTTGGGGCAGAACACTGAAGCTTTCTTT.

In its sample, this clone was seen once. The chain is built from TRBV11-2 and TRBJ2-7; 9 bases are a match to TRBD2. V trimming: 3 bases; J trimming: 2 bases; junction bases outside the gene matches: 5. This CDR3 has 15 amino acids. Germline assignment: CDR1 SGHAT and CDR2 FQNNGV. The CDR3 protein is CASSFGGGAPYEQYF. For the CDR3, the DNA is TGTGCCAGCAGCTTTGGCGGGGGGGCCCCCTACGAGCAGTACTTC. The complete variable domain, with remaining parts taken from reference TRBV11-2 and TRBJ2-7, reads EAGVAQSPRYKIIEKRQSVAFWCNPISGHATLYWYQQILGQGPKLLIQFQNNGVVDDSQLPKDRFSAERLKGVDSTLKIQPAKLEDSAVYLCASSFGGGAPYEQYFGPGTRLTVT.

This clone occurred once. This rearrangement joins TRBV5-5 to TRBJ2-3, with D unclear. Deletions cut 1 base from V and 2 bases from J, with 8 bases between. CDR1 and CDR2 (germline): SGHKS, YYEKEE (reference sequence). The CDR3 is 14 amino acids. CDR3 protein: CASSLFRTTDTQYF. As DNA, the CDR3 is TGTGCCAGCAGCTTGTTCCGTACCACAGATACGCAGTATTTT.

The CDR3 DNA follows: TGCGCCAGCAGCCAAGGGGGACTAGCGAGATCCTACAATGAGCAGTTCTTC. Translating it yields CASSQGGLARSYNEQFF. The chain employs TRBV4-1 and TRBJ2-1, with 10 positions matching TRBD2. Germline V CDR1 and CDR2: MGHRA, YSYEKL. The CDR3 is made up of 17 amino acids. J lost 1 base, V lost 1 base, and 4 bases had no gene match.

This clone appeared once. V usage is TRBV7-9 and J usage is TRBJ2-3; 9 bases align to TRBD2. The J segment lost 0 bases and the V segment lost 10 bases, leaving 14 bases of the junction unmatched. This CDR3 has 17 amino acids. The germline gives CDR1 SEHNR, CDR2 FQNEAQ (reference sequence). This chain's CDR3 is CATPRSGGLYSTDTQYF. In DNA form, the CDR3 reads TGTGCCACACCTCGTAGCGGGGGCCTCTATAGCACAGATACGCAGTATTTT.

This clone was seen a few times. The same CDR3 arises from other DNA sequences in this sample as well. The CDR3 nucleotides read TGTGCCAGCAGCTTTGGTGGCACGGATAGCACAGATACGCAGTATTTT. Encoded protein: CASSFGGTDSTDTQYF. The genes are TRBV7-6 and TRBJ2-3, with D unclear. Germline CDR1 and CDR2: SGHVS and FNYEAQ. With 3 bases removed from V and 0 bases from J, the gap between germline ends came to 13 bases. This CDR3 comprises 16 residues.

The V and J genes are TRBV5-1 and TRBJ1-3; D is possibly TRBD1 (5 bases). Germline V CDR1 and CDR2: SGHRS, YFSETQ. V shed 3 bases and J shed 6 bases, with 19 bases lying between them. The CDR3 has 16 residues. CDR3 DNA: TGCGCCAGCAGCTCATCTGGGACTCCAGAGGAAAACACCATATATTTT. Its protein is CASSSSGTPEENTIYF.

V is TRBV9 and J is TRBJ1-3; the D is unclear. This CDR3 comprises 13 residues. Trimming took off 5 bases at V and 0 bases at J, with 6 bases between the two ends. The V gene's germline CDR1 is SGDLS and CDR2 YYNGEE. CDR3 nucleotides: TGTGCCAGCAGGGACCGCTCTGGAAACACCATATATTTT. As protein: CASRDRSGNTIYF.

CDR3: CATWTSGSYEQYF. For the CDR3, the DNA is TGTGCCACCTGGACTAGCGGGAGTTACGAGCAGTACTTC. V is TRBV10-3 and J is TRBJ2-7; 13 nucleotides align to TRBD2. The junction had 4 bases not matched to a gene; V was cut back by 10 bases and J by 4 bases. This CDR3 has 13 amino acids. CDR1 and CDR2 from the germline V gene are ENHRY and SYGVKD.

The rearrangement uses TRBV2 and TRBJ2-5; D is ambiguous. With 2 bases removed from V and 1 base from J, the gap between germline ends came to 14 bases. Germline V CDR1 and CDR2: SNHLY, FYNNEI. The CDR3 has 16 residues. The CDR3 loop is CASSEWTNLIQETQYF. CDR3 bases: TGTGCCAGCAGTGAATGGACCAATTTAATCCAAGAGACCCAGTACTTC.

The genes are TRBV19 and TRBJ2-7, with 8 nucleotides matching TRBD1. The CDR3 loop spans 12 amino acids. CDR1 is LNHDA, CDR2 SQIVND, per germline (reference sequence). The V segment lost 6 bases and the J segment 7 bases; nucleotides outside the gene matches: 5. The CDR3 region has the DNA TGTGCCAGTAGCCAGGGGGCGTATGAGCAGTACTTC. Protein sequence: CASSQGAYEQYF.

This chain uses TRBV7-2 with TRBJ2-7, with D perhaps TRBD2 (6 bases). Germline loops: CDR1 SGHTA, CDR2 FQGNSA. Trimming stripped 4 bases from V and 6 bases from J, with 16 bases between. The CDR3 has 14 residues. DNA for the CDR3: TGTGCCAGCAGCTCAATAGCGGTCCGGGGCGAGCAGTACTTC. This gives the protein CASSSIAVRGEQYF.

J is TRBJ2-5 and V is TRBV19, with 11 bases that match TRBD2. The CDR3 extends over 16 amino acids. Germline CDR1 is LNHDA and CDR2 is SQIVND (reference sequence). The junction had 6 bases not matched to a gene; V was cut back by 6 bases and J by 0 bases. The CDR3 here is CASRARLAGYQETQYF. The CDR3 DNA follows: TGTGCCAGTAGGGCCCGACTAGCGGGGTACCAAGAGACCCAGTACTTC.

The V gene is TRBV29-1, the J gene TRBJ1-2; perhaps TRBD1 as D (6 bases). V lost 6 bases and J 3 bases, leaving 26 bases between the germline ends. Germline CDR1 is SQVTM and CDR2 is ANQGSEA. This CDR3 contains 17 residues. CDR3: CSVDMFSAHSGDYGYTF. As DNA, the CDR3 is TGCAGCGTCGATATGTTCTCGGCACATTCAGGGGACTATGGCTACACCTTC.

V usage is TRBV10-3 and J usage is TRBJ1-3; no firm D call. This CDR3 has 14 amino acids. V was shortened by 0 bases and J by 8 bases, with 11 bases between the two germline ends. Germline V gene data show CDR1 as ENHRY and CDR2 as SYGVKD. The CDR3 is CAISESVEGYTIYF. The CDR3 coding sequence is TGTGCCATCAGTGAGTCGGTGGAGGGATACACCATATATTTT.